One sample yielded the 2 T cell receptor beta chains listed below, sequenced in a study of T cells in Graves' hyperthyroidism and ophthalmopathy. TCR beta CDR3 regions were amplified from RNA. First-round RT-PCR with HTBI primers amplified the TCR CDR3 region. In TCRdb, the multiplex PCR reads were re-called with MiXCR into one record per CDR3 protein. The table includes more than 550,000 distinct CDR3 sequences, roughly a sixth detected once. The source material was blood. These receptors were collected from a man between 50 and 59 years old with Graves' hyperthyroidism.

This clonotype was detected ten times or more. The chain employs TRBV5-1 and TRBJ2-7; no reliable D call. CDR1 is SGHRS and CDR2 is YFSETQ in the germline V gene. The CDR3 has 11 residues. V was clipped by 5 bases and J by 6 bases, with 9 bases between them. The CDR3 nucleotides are TGCGCCAGCAGGAAGGAAGGCGAGCAGTACTTC. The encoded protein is CASRKEGEQYF.

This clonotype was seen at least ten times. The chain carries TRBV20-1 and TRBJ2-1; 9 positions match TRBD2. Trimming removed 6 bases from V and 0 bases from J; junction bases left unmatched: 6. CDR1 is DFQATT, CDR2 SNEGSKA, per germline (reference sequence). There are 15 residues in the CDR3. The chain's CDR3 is CSALFSGSSYNEQFF. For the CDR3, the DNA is TGCAGTGCCCTCTTTAGCGGGAGCTCCTACAATGAGCAGTTCTTC.